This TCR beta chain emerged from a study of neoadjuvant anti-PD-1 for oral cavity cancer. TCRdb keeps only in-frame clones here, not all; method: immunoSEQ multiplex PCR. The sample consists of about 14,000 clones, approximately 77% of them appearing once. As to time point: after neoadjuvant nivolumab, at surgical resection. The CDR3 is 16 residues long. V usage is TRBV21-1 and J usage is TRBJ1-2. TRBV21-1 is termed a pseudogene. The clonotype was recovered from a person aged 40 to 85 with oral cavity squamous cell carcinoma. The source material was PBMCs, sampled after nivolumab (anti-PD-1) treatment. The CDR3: CASTFWGVRTNYGYTF. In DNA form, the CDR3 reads TGTGCCAGCACCTTCTGGGGGGTCCGCACTAACTATGGCTACACCTTC.